The 15 T cell receptor beta chains below were found in one sample sequenced in a study of T cells in localized non-small cell lung cancer. Method: immunoSEQ multiplex PCR; TCRdb's copy keeps in-frame clones and lacks some. The sample includes over a thousand clones, approximately 21% of them seen just once. This sample comprised lung tumor tissue, obtained before any cancer treatment. The source of these receptors is a male donor aged 60 or over with stage I lung adenocarcinoma.

This clone is termed medium-sized. The J gene is TRBJ2-5, the V gene TRBV6-8; TRBD2 matches at 10 bases. The trim removed 5 bases at V and 5 bases at J, leaving 11 bases unmatched. CDR1 and CDR2 from the germline V gene are MNHGY and SAAAGT. The CDR3 totals 16 residues. CDR3 coding DNA: TGTGCCAGCAGTCCCCAGGAGGCTAGCGGGAGCGAGACCCAGTACTTC. This encodes CASSPQEASGSETQYF.

V usage is TRBV9 and J usage is TRBJ2-7, with 9 bases that match TRBD1. This CDR3 region has 13 residues. The ends lost 5 bases at V and 5 bases at J; junction bases unmatched: 5. The V gene's germline CDR1 is SGDLS and CDR2 YYNGEE. CDR3 DNA sequence: TGTGCCAGCAGTGGGGACAGGGACCACGAGCAGTACTTC. Amino acid sequence: CASSGDRDHEQYF.

There are a few counts of this clone. The chain uses TRBV11-3 and TRBJ2-1, with 9 bases identical to TRBD2. The ends lost 2 bases at V and 8 bases at J; junction bases unmatched: 4. The CDR3 consists of 14 residues. Germline assignment: CDR1 SGHNT and CDR2 YENEEA. The CDR3 reads CASSLSSGNYEQFF. CDR3 bases: TGTGCCAGCAGCTTATCTAGCGGGAACTATGAGCAGTTCTTC.

This clone has just a few counts. The chain uses TRBV19 and TRBJ1-4, with D hard to call. The germline gives CDR1 LNHDA, CDR2 SQIVND (reference sequence). The CDR3 runs 14 residues. The V end was cut by 0 bases, the J end by 8 bases, with 10 bases between. For the CDR3, the DNA is TGTGCCAGTAGTATAGAGGCCAGAGGGGAAAAACTGTTTTTT. Protein sequence: CASSIEARGEKLFF.

By proportion, this clone is large (0.1 to 1%). CDR3 nucleotides: TGTGCCAGCACCCCTCTTCGGGGAGGAGCCTCTGGGGCCAACGTCCTGACTTTC. Its translation: CASTPLRGGASGANVLTF. This chain links TRBV11-3 with TRBJ2-6; weak D call: TRBD2 (6 bases). V lost 7 bases and J 0 bases, leaving 19 bases between the germline ends. Germline V gives CDR1 SGHNT, CDR2 YENEEA. The CDR3 loop spans 18 amino acids.

This chain connects TRBV7-2 to TRBJ2-3; tentatively, D is TRBD1 (5 bases). The CDR3 runs 15 residues. CDR1 is SGHTA and CDR2 is FQGNSA in the germline V gene. The V gene lost 1 base and the J gene lost 0 bases, with 8 bases spanning the gap. CDR3 sequence reads: CASSLGTTSTDTQYF. The CDR3 DNA follows: TGTGCCAGCAGCTTAGGGACAACTAGCACAGATACGCAGTATTTT.

The table lists this clone with a few counts. The chain couples TRBV6-8 to TRBJ2-5; D perhaps matches TRBD2 (6 bases). This CDR3 contains 12 residues. Germline values: CDR1 MNHGY, CDR2 SAAAGT. CDR3 sequence reads: CAARGPTSSQYF. In nucleotides, the CDR3 is TGTGCAGCGCGGGGCCCCACGTCGTCCCAGTACTTC.

By sample share, this clone is medium-sized (0.01 to 0.1%). This chain uses TRBV6-8 with TRBJ2-1; D not certain. CDR3 size: 15 residues. V dropped 2 bases and J dropped 3 bases, with 11 bases sitting between them. Germline loops: CDR1 MNHGY, CDR2 SAAAGT. CDR3 DNA: TGTGCCAGCAGTTACGACCTAACGGACTACAATGAGCAGTTCTTC. It specifies CASSYDLTDYNEQFF.

This clone counts as medium-sized (0.01 to 0.1%). The chain has TRBV9 and TRBJ2-2; D might be TRBD2 (5 bases). CDR1 and CDR2 from the germline V gene are SGDLS and YYNGEE. The CDR3 loop spans 15 amino acids. V lost 6 bases, J lost 0 bases, and 12 bases lay in between. CDR3 bases: TGTGCCAGCATGGGAGAACAGTCGAACACCGGGGAGCTGTTTTTT. Its translation is CASMGEQSNTGELFF.

V and J are TRBV30 and TRBJ2-2, with D unclear. Germline CDR1 is GTSNPN and CDR2 is SVGIG (reference sequence). CDR3 size: 15 residues. V shed 3 bases and J shed 4 bases, with 15 bases lying between them. CDR3 DNA: TGTGCCTGGAGGGCGATTGGGATAGGCACCGGGGAGCTGTTTTTT. Encoded protein: CAWRAIGIGTGELFF.

This sequence joins TRBV18 and TRBJ2-3; D is ambiguous. This CDR3 is built from 12 residues. Germline values: CDR1 KGHSH, CDR2 LQKENI. V was clipped by 5 bases and J by 2 bases, with 5 bases between them. The CDR3 nucleotides are TGTGCCAGCTCAAGGACCACAGATACGCAGTATTTT. Protein sequence: CASSRTTDTQYF.

The chain couples TRBV25-1 to TRBJ2-1; TRBD1 aligns across 7 bases. With V trimmed by 9 bases and J by 0 bases, 14 bases remained unmatched. This CDR3 comprises 17 residues. Germline V gene data show CDR1 as MGHDK and CDR2 as SYGVNS. CDR3 nucleotides: TGTGCCAGTCACGCCGGGACAGTTGCGAGCTCCTACAATGAGCAGTTCTTC. Translating gives CASHAGTVASSYNEQFF.

This chain links TRBV14 with TRBJ2-2; 9 bases map to TRBD2. This CDR3 spans 15 amino acids. Germline CDR1 SGHDN, CDR2 FVKESK. Trimming at V came to 6 bases and at J to 7 bases, leaving 9 bases not matched to a gene. The CDR3: CASRPSGAPNGELFF. CDR3 nucleotides: TGTGCCAGCAGGCCTAGCGGGGCACCAAACGGGGAGCTGTTTTTT.

This clone is judged medium-sized. The V call is TRBV6-8, the J call TRBJ2-5; maybe TRBD1 (5 bases). From germline, CDR1 is MNHGY and CDR2 SAAAGT. There are 13 residues in the CDR3. Trimming stripped 5 bases from V and 3 bases from J, with 10 bases between. CDR3 in amino acids: CASSQQVKETQYF. The CDR3, as DNA: TGTGCCAGCAGTCAACAGGTTAAAGAGACCCAGTACTTC.

This clone has only a few counts. The CDR3 DNA follows: TGTGCCAGCAGCGCCTATGCAAGTGGCGAGCAGTACTTC. This translates into CASSAYASGEQYF. The chain carries TRBV9 and TRBJ2-7; D is undetermined. The CDR3 covers 13 residues. V lost 3 bases to trimming and J lost 6 bases, with 13 bases between them. Germline V gene sequence: CDR1 SGDLS, CDR2 YYNGEE.